What follows are 7 T cell receptor beta chains derived from one specimen sequenced in a study of cytomegalovirus exposure and HLA in healthy donors. It was with 60 Vbeta and 13 Jbeta primers that the PCR ran. Produced via immunoSEQ multiplex PCR; TCRdb's table is partial and in-frame only. This sample has under 200,000 clones; 68% occur once, and the top ten carry 3.5% to 5%. Input material: PBMCs. The receptors here all came from a woman aged 18-30 years in good health and CMV-seropositive.

The chain carries TRBV19 and TRBJ2-1; 7 bases align to TRBD2. The CDR3 length is 18 residues. The V gene's germline CDR1 is LNHDA and CDR2 SQIVND (reference sequence). J lost 0 bases, V lost 6 bases, and 14 bases had no gene match. The CDR3 spells CASSSLAEPELSYNEQFF. CDR3 DNA: TGTGCCAGTAGCTCCCTAGCGGAGCCAGAACTCTCCTACAATGAGCAGTTCTTC.

The chain links TRBV30 to TRBJ2-5; 8 nucleotides line up with TRBD1. CDR1 and CDR2 from the germline V gene are GTSNPN and SVGIG (reference sequence). This CDR3 is 11 amino acids long. V trimming: 5 bases; J trimming: 11 bases; junction bases outside the gene matches: 7. The CDR3 loop is CAWRTGLGQYF. The CDR3 bases are TGTGCCTGGCGGACAGGGCTCGGGCAGTACTTC.

The genes are TRBV19 and TRBJ2-5; 11 bases are shared with TRBD1. Germline loops: CDR1 LNHDA, CDR2 SQIVND (reference sequence). The junction had 6 bases not matched to a gene; V was cut back by 6 bases and J by 3 bases. The CDR3 covers 15 residues. The CDR3 here is CASSLRTGGEETQYF. As DNA, the CDR3 is TGTGCCAGTAGCCTCAGGACAGGGGGCGAAGAGACCCAGTACTTC.

This clone was found once. The J gene is TRBJ2-7, the V gene TRBV9; a weak D match, TRBD2 (5 bases). The CDR3 is 13 amino acids. The germline V and J ends were trimmed by 3 bases and 3 bases, with 10 bases remaining between them. CDR1 is SGDLS and CDR2 is YYNGEE in the germline V gene. The CDR3 coding sequence is TGTGCCAGCAGCGGGGGTGACTACTACGAGCAGTACTTC. Its protein is CASSGGDYYEQYF.

The CDR3 DNA reads as TGTGCCATCACAGGACAGGGGTTGGGCACTGAAGCTTTCTTT. It is translated as CAITGQGLGTEAFF. The gene calls are TRBV10-3 and TRBJ1-1; 9 bases are shared with TRBD1. This CDR3 spans 14 amino acids. J lost 4 bases, V lost 7 bases, and 7 bases had no gene match. Germline CDR1 reads ENHRY; CDR2 reads SYGVKD.

This chain connects TRBV19 to TRBJ2-2; 12 nucleotides agree with TRBD2. The CDR3 is made up of 17 amino acids. From germline, CDR1 is LNHDA and CDR2 SQIVND (reference sequence). V lost 7 bases, J lost 7 bases, and 13 bases stayed unmatched. CDR3: CASTPRSSGRDHGELFF. CDR3 DNA sequence: TGTGCCAGTACTCCTCGGTCTAGCGGGAGGGATCACGGGGAGCTGTTTTTT.

This clone has a handful of counts. Written as DNA, the CDR3 is TGCAGTGCTGGGCAGGGTCGGGCTTTCTTT. It yields the protein CSAGQGRAFF. This sequence joins TRBV20-1 and TRBJ1-1; a possible D gene is TRBD1 (5 bases). The V gene lost 5 bases and the J gene lost 11 bases, with 12 bases spanning the gap. The germline gives CDR1 DFQATT, CDR2 SNEGSKA (reference sequence). This CDR3 contains 10 residues.